This TCR beta chain was captured in a study of shared clonotypes between healthy human individuals. The naive CD8 fraction comprised CD45RO-negative cells positively selected for CCR7 and excluded terminally differentiated effector memory CD45RA+ cells. Measured with immunoSEQ multiplex PCR; TCRdb has only the in-frame clones, and not every one. The data hold about 2,200,000 clones, with 85% to 95% observed a single time. CDR3 length: 14 amino acids. CDR1 is MNHEY, CDR2 SVGAGI, per germline. The V end lost 0 bases, the J end lost 4 bases, and 9 bases lay between the germline ends. This clone has only one observation.

Sequenced sample: naive CD8+ T cells from PBMCs. The chain couples TRBV6-5 to TRBJ1-2; the D is unclear. This TCR was sampled from a young man in good health. Some clones in this sample may be carry-over from other donors' samples. The CDR3 region has the DNA TGTGCCAGCAGTTACTCCGGGGTAGGCTATGGCTACACCTTC. It codes for CASSYSGVGYGYTF.